This entry lists 22 T cell receptor beta chains sequenced from one sample in a study of CD8 T cells in ankylosing spondylitis. TCRdb called the 5' RACE reads again in MiXCR, with one record for every CDR3 protein. The profile shows approximately 350,000 distinct CDR3 sequences, 20% of them singletons. Sequenced input: blood, either unsorted or a sorted T cell fraction (not recorded which). These receptors came from a male donor with ankylosing spondylitis or in good health (not recorded which).

The V gene is TRBV4-2, the J gene TRBJ2-2, with 8 bases fitting TRBD1. Looked up from germline, CDR1 is LGHNA and CDR2 is YNFKEQ. J was trimmed by 3 bases and V by 2 bases; bases with no gene match: 8. The CDR3 is 17 amino acids. The CDR3 DNA reads TGTGCCAGCAGCCAAATTTCAGGGGGCCTGTACACCGGGGAGCTGTTTTTT. It yields the protein CASSQISGGLYTGELFF.

This chain joins TRBV5-6 and TRBJ2-7; weak D call: TRBD2 (7 bases). Germline values: CDR1 SGHDT, CDR2 YYEEEE. The CDR3 extends over 16 amino acids. The ends were cut back, 0 bases at V and 4 bases at J, with 17 bases in the middle. CDR3 protein: CASSLVSSGGGYEQYF. In DNA, the CDR3 is TGTGCCAGCAGCTTGGTTTCGTCGGGGGGCGGATACGAGCAGTACTTC.

The rearrangement uses TRBV6-1 and TRBJ2-5; D remains ambiguous. The V end lost 6 bases, the J end lost 4 bases, and 27 bases lay between the germline ends. The germline gives CDR1 MNHNS, CDR2 SASEGT. The CDR3 sequence is 18 residues long. For the CDR3, the DNA is TGTGCCAGCAGCCCAAGCTTGATCGGCGTGGGCCCCAGAGAGACCCAGTACTTC. Protein product: CASSPSLIGVGPRETQYF.

This clonotype appeared a few times. The V gene is TRBV12-3 or TRBV12-4, the J gene TRBJ2-7, with TRBD2 identical over 7 bases. This CDR3 spans 13 amino acids. Trimming removed 8 bases from V and 5 bases from J; junction bases left unmatched: 9. The CDR3 DNA follows: TGTGCCAGCGCGACTAGCCCTCTCCACGAGCAGTACTTC. Translation gives CASATSPLHEQYF.

The chain is built from TRBV12-3 or TRBV12-4 and TRBJ1-4; D gene uncertain. Trimming removed 7 bases from V and 0 bases from J, with 9 bases in between. The CDR3 has 14 amino acids. The CDR3 reads CASTLDATNEKLFF. The CDR3 region has the DNA TGTGCCAGCACCCTGGATGCAACTAATGAAAAACTGTTTTTT.

This clonotype was seen a few times. The chain has TRBV6-4 and TRBJ1-5; D is unresolved. Germline-derived CDR1 and CDR2 are MRHNA and SNTAGT. Trimming stripped 2 bases from V and 0 bases from J, with 26 bases between. The CDR3 has 21 residues. The CDR3 protein is CASSDQHHNLVYSYSNQPQHF. CDR3 nucleotide sequence: TGTGCCAGCAGTGACCAACATCATAATCTAGTCTATTCGTATAGCAATCAGCCCCAGCATTTT.

This clonotype was recorded at least ten times. This sequence joins TRBV12-3 or TRBV12-4 and TRBJ2-7, with TRBD1 matching 7 bases. The ends lost 7 bases at V and 7 bases at J; junction bases unmatched: 7. The CDR3 is 12 amino acids. The CDR3 protein is CASTRQGWEQYF. The DNA of the CDR3 is TGTGCCAGCACCCGACAGGGTTGGGAGCAGTACTTC.

The V gene is TRBV4-2, the J gene TRBJ2-7, with a weak D call TRBD1 (5 bases). V lost 1 base and J lost 12, with 13 bases in between. This CDR3 is 12 amino acids long. The germline CDR1 and CDR2 sequences are LGHNA and YNFKEQ. CDR3 nucleotides: TGTGCCAGCAGCCAAGGGGCAGGGTATGCGTACTTC. Amino acid sequence: CASSQGAGYAYF.

The V gene is TRBV30, the J gene TRBJ2-2, with D possibly matching TRBD2 (6 bases). Trimming cost V 2 bases and J 3 bases, with 16 bases left between them. This CDR3 spans 16 amino acids. The germline V gene has CDR1 GTSNPN and CDR2 SVGIG (reference sequence). The CDR3 region is CAWSFPGDWDTGELFF. The DNA for the CDR3 is TGTGCCTGGAGTTTTCCGGGAGACTGGGACACCGGGGAGCTGTTTTTT. The full variable domain, with the rest looked up from reference TRBV30 and TRBJ2-2, is SQTIHQWPATLVQPVGSPLSLECTVEGTSNPNLYWYRQAAGRGLQLLFYSVGIGQISSEVPQNLSASRPQDRQFILSSKKLLLSDSGFYLCAWSFPGDWDTGELFFGEGSRLTVL.

The V and J genes are TRBV20-1 and TRBJ1-1; possible D gene TRBD1, 6 bases. The CDR3 consists of 15 residues. V was pared by 3 bases and J by 4 bases, with 18 bases between. Per the germline V gene, CDR1 is DFQATT and CDR2 is SNEGSKA (reference sequence). CDR3 sequence reads: CSASVPGGGVTEAFF. The CDR3 bases are TGCAGTGCTAGCGTCCCTGGCGGGGGCGTCACTGAAGCTTTCTTT.

The genes are TRBV12-3 or TRBV12-4 and TRBJ1-5; D may be TRBD1 (5 bases). The V end lost 5 bases, the J end lost 4 bases, and 12 bases lay between the germline ends. The CDR3 length is 14 residues. CDR3 nucleotides: TGTGCCAGCAGTGTCGGGGCTATTAATCAGCCCCAGCATTTT. Protein: CASSVGAINQPQHF.

This chain connects TRBV2 to TRBJ2-3, with D perhaps matching TRBD2 (6 bases). CDR3 length: 11 amino acids. The ends were cut back, 11 bases at V and 12 bases at J, with 18 bases in the middle. CDR1 and CDR2 from the germline V gene are SNHLY and FYNNEI. The CDR3 reads CAFWAGTAQYF. CDR3 nucleotides: TGTGCCTTTTGGGCGGGGACCGCTCAGTATTTT. The variable domain in full, with the rest retrieved from reference TRBV2 and TRBJ2-3, is EPEVTQTPSHQVTQMGQEVILRCVPISNHLYFYWYRQILGQKVEFLVSFYNNEISEKSEIFDDQFSVERPDGSNFTLKIRSTKLEDSAMYFCAFWAGTAQYFGPGTRLTVL.

This clonotype was observed a few times. The chain employs TRBV10-3 and TRBJ2-7; no clear D gene. In germline, CDR1 is ENHRY, CDR2 SYGVKD. The CDR3 contains 11 residues. Trimming stripped 10 bases from V and 0 bases from J, with 7 bases between. CDR3 amino acids: CATGPSYEQYF. The CDR3 DNA follows: TGTGCCACTGGGCCCTCCTACGAGCAGTACTTC.

This clonotype was recorded a few times. V is TRBV27 and J is TRBJ2-7; TRBD2 matches at 8 bases. The CDR3 is 13 residues long. Germline values: CDR1 MNHEY, CDR2 SMNVEV (reference sequence). V gave up 7 bases and J gave up 6 bases; unmatched junction bases: 8. The chain's CDR3 is CASTGAGVVEQYF. The DNA of the CDR3 is TGTGCCAGCACGGGAGCGGGGGTCGTCGAGCAGTACTTC.

The genes are TRBV7-9 and TRBJ2-2; D possibly matches TRBD1 or TRBD2 (5 bases each). V was shortened by 5 bases and J by 3 bases, with 19 bases between the two germline ends. The V gene's germline CDR1 is SEHNR and CDR2 FQNEAQ (reference sequence). The CDR3 loop spans 17 amino acids. Here the CDR3 reads CASSARIVGTDTGELFF. Written as DNA, the CDR3 is TGTGCCAGCAGCGCCCGAATTGTCGGGACGGACACCGGGGAGCTGTTTTTT.

This clonotype has a handful of counts. V usage is TRBV3-1 and J usage is TRBJ2-7; possibly TRBD2 for D (7 bases). V was cut by 4 bases and J by 4 bases, with 23 bases left in between. The CDR3 length is 17 residues. CDR1 is LGHDT and CDR2 is YNNKEL in the germline V gene (reference sequence). This chain's CDR3 is CASSPGFGRGGVYEQYF. The CDR3 nucleotides are TGTGCCAGCAGCCCCGGATTTGGTAGGGGGGGAGTATACGAGCAGTACTTC.

The J gene is TRBJ2-5, the V gene TRBV2; no clear D gene. The CDR3 spans 12 residues. V lost 5 bases and J lost 5, with 9 bases in between. The V gene's germline CDR1 is SNHLY and CDR2 FYNNEI. DNA of the CDR3: TGTGCCAGCAGTCCCTTTGACGAGACCCAGTACTTC. It yields the protein CASSPFDETQYF.

The gene calls are TRBV12-3 or TRBV12-4 and TRBJ2-1; 9 bases align to TRBD2. V dropped 5 bases and J dropped 4; count of bases not matched to a gene: 6. The CDR3 contains 15 residues. CDR3 bases: TGTGCCAGCAGTCGCGGGGGGGCGGGATACAATGAGCAGTTCTTC. As protein: CASSRGGAGYNEQFF.

The gene calls are TRBV2 and TRBJ1-4, with 8 bases lining up with TRBD1. Germline V CDR1 and CDR2: SNHLY, FYNNEI. Trimming took 2 bases from V and 6 from J; bases not matched to a gene: 8. This CDR3 comprises 16 residues. The CDR3 DNA reads as TGTGCCAGCAGTGAACAGGGGGCAAGGTGGGATGAAAAACTGTTTTTT. Encoded protein: CASSEQGARWDEKLFF.

This clonotype was observed a few times. The J gene is TRBJ2-7, the V gene TRBV4-2; D may be TRBD1 (6 bases). V dropped 0 bases and J dropped 3 bases, with 15 bases sitting between them. Germline assignment: CDR1 LGHNA and CDR2 YNFKEQ. CDR3 length: 16 amino acids. The CDR3 DNA sequence: TGTGCCAGCAGCCAAGAGGGGGCAATACCCTACTACGAGCAGTACTTC. Protein product: CASSQEGAIPYYEQYF.

V gene TRBV30 combines with J gene TRBJ2-5, with 8 bases aligning to TRBD1. Germline V lookup: CDR1 GTSNPN, CDR2 SVGIG (reference sequence). V lost 0 bases and J lost 5; bases outside the gene matches: 2. The CDR3 length is 13 residues. This CDR3 is CAWSVNRGETQYF. CDR3 nucleotide sequence: TGTGCCTGGAGTGTAAACAGGGGGGAGACCCAGTACTTC. Drawing the rest from reference TRBV30 and TRBJ2-5, the complete variable domain is SQTIHQWPATLVQPVGSPLSLECTVEGTSNPNLYWYRQAAGRGLQLLFYSVGIGQISSEVPQNLSASRPQDRQFILSSKKLLLSDSGFYLCAWSVNRGETQYFGPGTRLLVL.

Only one count was recorded for this clonotype. The rearrangement links TRBV30 to TRBJ2-2, with unresolved D. Between the trimmed V and J ends, which lost 0 bases and 5 bases, there was a span of 7 bases. The germline CDR1 and CDR2 sequences are GTSNPN and SVGIG (reference sequence). The CDR3 is 13 amino acids. The CDR3, as DNA: TGTGCCTGGAGTGTAACAGCGACCGGGGAGCTGTTTTTT. Protein: CAWSVTATGELFF.